This is a list of T cell receptor beta chains from one sample in a study of T cells after yellow fever vaccination. TCRdb used MiXCR to reprocess the 5' RACE reads, holding one entry per CDR3 protein. The table shows 500,000 to 550,000 distinct CDR3 sequences, with 21% occurring only once. This material consisted of PBMCs, taken around 3 weeks after the first yellow fever vaccination. Every receptor here comes from a man between 18 and 29 years old who received the YFV17D yellow fever vaccine. The CDR3 runs from the conserved cysteine through the conserved F or W. Fields, in order: J gene, D gene, clone size, V gene, CDR3 DNA, CDR3 protein. D genes are given only for firm matches. Some rows mark clone size as missing; the rest say once, few, many or name a class of expanded clone.

j_call: TRBJ2-6
d_call: TRBD1
clone_size: .
v_call: TRBV7-6
cdr3_nt: TGTGCCAGCAGCCCGAGGGGACAGGGGGTGATCTCTGGGGCCAACGTCCTGACTTTC
cdr3_aa: CASSPRGQGVISGANVLTF

j_call: TRBJ2-7
d_call: .
clone_size: .
v_call: TRBV29-1
cdr3_nt: TGCAGCGTGTATTTGGACCGGTCTAAATACGAGCAGTACTTC
cdr3_aa: CSVYLDRSKYEQYF

j_call: TRBJ2-1
d_call: TRBD2
clone_size: .
v_call: TRBV5-1
cdr3_nt: TGCGCCAGCAGCTCGCCCCGGTTGAGGGGACTAGCGGTCAATGAGCAGTTCTTC
cdr3_aa: CASSSPRLRGLAVNEQFF

j_call: TRBJ2-7
d_call: .
clone_size: many
v_call: TRBV7-8
cdr3_nt: TGTGCCAGCAGCTTAGCGGAAGTTGGGAGAAAGCAGTACTTC
cdr3_aa: CASSLAEVGRKQYF

j_call: TRBJ1-2
d_call: .
clone_size: .
v_call: TRBV12-3/TRBV12-4
cdr3_nt: TGTGCCAGCAGGGGAACCGGGACGAGTTACCGCTACACCTTC
cdr3_aa: CASRGTGTSYRYTF

j_call: TRBJ1-1
d_call: .
clone_size: many
v_call: TRBV7-9
cdr3_nt: TGTGCCAGCAGCTTGCTTTGGGGGAACACTGAAGCTTTCTTT
cdr3_aa: CASSLLWGNTEAFF

j_call: TRBJ2-5
d_call: .
clone_size: few
v_call: TRBV12-3/TRBV12-4
cdr3_nt: TGTGCCAGCAGTACGGTGGAGGAGACCCAGTACTTC
cdr3_aa: CASSTVEETQYF

j_call: TRBJ2-3
d_call: .
clone_size: .
v_call: TRBV6-2/TRBV6-3
cdr3_nt: TGTGCCAGCAGCCCCCGTCCCCGTGTTACGCAGTATTTT
cdr3_aa: CASSPRPRVTQYF

j_call: TRBJ2-5
d_call: .
clone_size: few
v_call: TRBV7-9
cdr3_nt: TGTGCCAGCAGAAGGCTTTCGGATCAAGAGACCCAGTACTTC
cdr3_aa: CASRRLSDQETQYF

j_call: TRBJ2-5
d_call: .
clone_size: .
v_call: TRBV5-4
cdr3_nt: TGTGCCAGCAAAACGAGAGCAGGGAGACAAGAGACCCAGTACTTC
cdr3_aa: CASKTRAGRQETQYF

j_call: TRBJ2-5
d_call: TRBD2
clone_size: .
v_call: TRBV5-4
cdr3_nt: TGTGCCAGCAGCTTTAGCGGGGCCACCGGCGAGACCCAGTACTTC
cdr3_aa: CASSFSGATGETQYF

j_call: TRBJ1-2
d_call: .
clone_size: .
v_call: TRBV7-3
cdr3_nt: TGTGCCAGCAGCTTAGATGCCACAGACTATGGCTACACCTTC
cdr3_aa: CASSLDATDYGYTF

j_call: TRBJ2-2
d_call: TRBD1
clone_size: .
v_call: TRBV6-4
cdr3_nt: TGTGCCAGCAGTGACCGACAGGGATCCGGGGAGCTGTTTTTT
cdr3_aa: CASSDRQGSGELFF

j_call: TRBJ1-6
d_call: TRBD1
clone_size: .
v_call: TRBV20-1
cdr3_nt: TGCAGTGCTAGATGGGGCAGGGGGGGTTCACCCCTCCACTTT
cdr3_aa: CSARWGRGGSPLHF

j_call: TRBJ1-2
d_call: TRBD1
clone_size: .
v_call: TRBV27
cdr3_nt: TGTGCCAGCACTTCGGGACAGGGAGGCGGCTACACCTTC
cdr3_aa: CASTSGQGGGYTF

j_call: TRBJ2-1
d_call: TRBD2
clone_size: .
v_call: TRBV12-3/TRBV12-4
cdr3_nt: TGTGCCAGCAGTTTAAGCACTAGCGGGGGGCGCCAGCAGTTCTTC
cdr3_aa: CASSLSTSGGRQQFF

j_call: TRBJ2-7
d_call: TRBD1
clone_size: .
v_call: TRBV12-3/TRBV12-4
cdr3_nt: TGTGCCAGCAAGTCCCGACAGGGGAGCAACGAGCAGTACTTC
cdr3_aa: CASKSRQGSNEQYF

j_call: TRBJ1-2
d_call: .
clone_size: .
v_call: TRBV30
cdr3_nt: TGTGCCTGGAGTTATAGCGCGGGCTACACCTTC
cdr3_aa: CAWSYSAGYTF

j_call: TRBJ1-6
d_call: .
clone_size: .
v_call: TRBV15
cdr3_nt: TGTGCCACCAGCAGAGAGCGGGCAGGAGGAAGGTCACCCCTCCACTTT
cdr3_aa: CATSRERAGGRSPLHF

j_call: TRBJ1-2
d_call: .
clone_size: .
v_call: TRBV7-6
cdr3_nt: TGTGCCAGCAGCCCAGCAGGGCTCAATGGCTACACCTTC
cdr3_aa: CASSPAGLNGYTF

j_call: TRBJ1-2
d_call: .
clone_size: .
v_call: TRBV9
cdr3_nt: TGTGCCAGCAGCGTAGTACATCCGGGAGACTATGGCTACACCTTC
cdr3_aa: CASSVVHPGDYGYTF

j_call: TRBJ2-1
d_call: .
clone_size: .
v_call: TRBV5-1
cdr3_nt: TGCGCCAGCAGAAGGTGGTCCTACAATGAGCAGTTCTTC
cdr3_aa: CASRRWSYNEQFF

j_call: TRBJ1-2
d_call: .
clone_size: .
v_call: TRBV4-1
cdr3_nt: TGCGCCAGCAGCCAAGAAGTCACACGGCCCTATGGCTACACCTTC
cdr3_aa: CASSQEVTRPYGYTF

j_call: TRBJ2-1
d_call: TRBD2
clone_size: many
v_call: TRBV4-1
cdr3_nt: TGCGCCAGCAGCTCCTCTAGCGGGGGTGGCAATGAGCAGTTCTTC
cdr3_aa: CASSSSSGGGNEQFF

j_call: TRBJ1-6
d_call: .
clone_size: .
v_call: TRBV9
cdr3_nt: TGTGCCAGCGCCCGACGGGAACCCCTCCACTTT
cdr3_aa: CASARREPLHF

j_call: TRBJ2-5
d_call: .
clone_size: .
v_call: TRBV4-3
cdr3_nt: TGCGCCAGCAGCCAGGACCCCCAGGGTTTCGCGACCCAGTACTTC
cdr3_aa: CASSQDPQGFATQYF

j_call: TRBJ2-4
d_call: TRBD1
clone_size: few
v_call: TRBV11-1
cdr3_nt: TGTGCCAGCAGCTATTTCTCGGGACAGCTGGTAGCCAAAAACATTCAGTACTTC
cdr3_aa: CASSYFSGQLVAKNIQYF

j_call: TRBJ1-2
d_call: .
clone_size: .
v_call: TRBV28
cdr3_nt: TGTGCCAGCAGTGGGGTAGGGGGCTATGGCTACACCTTC
cdr3_aa: CASSGVGGYGYTF

j_call: TRBJ2-6
d_call: TRBD1
clone_size: few
v_call: TRBV29-1
cdr3_nt: TGCAGCGCGGCGACAGGGGCTGGGGCCAACGTCCTGACTTTC
cdr3_aa: CSAATGAGANVLTF

j_call: TRBJ1-1
d_call: .
clone_size: .
v_call: TRBV6-2/TRBV6-3
cdr3_nt: TGTGCCAGCAGGTCTAGGCAGCCTGAAGCTTTCTTT
cdr3_aa: CASRSRQPEAFF

j_call: TRBJ2-7
d_call: .
clone_size: .
v_call: TRBV27
cdr3_nt: TGTGCCAGCAGCTCGGATACAGAGACAGGAAGCCCCGACGAGCAGTACTTC
cdr3_aa: CASSSDTETGSPDEQYF

j_call: TRBJ1-2
d_call: .
clone_size: few
v_call: TRBV7-2
cdr3_nt: TGTGCCAGCAGCGTTACTTTGAGGGGAAGTGACTATGGCTACACCTTC
cdr3_aa: CASSVTLRGSDYGYTF

j_call: TRBJ1-3
d_call: .
clone_size: .
v_call: TRBV6-5
cdr3_nt: TGTGCCAGCAGTTGGGGACAACGCTCTGGAAACACCATATATTTT
cdr3_aa: CASSWGQRSGNTIYF

j_call: TRBJ2-5
d_call: .
clone_size: few
v_call: TRBV14
cdr3_nt: TGTGCCAGCAGCCAAGTAACAGAGACCCAGTACTTC
cdr3_aa: CASSQVTETQYF

j_call: TRBJ1-1
d_call: .
clone_size: few
v_call: TRBV5-6
cdr3_nt: TGTGCCAGCAGCTTCACCGGGGTTGAAGCTTTCTTT
cdr3_aa: CASSFTGVEAFF

j_call: TRBJ2-1
d_call: .
clone_size: many
v_call: TRBV12-5
cdr3_nt: TGTGCTAGTGGCCGCTCCTACAATGAGCAGTTCTTC
cdr3_aa: CASGRSYNEQFF

j_call: TRBJ2-7
d_call: TRBD2
clone_size: few
v_call: TRBV3-1
cdr3_nt: TGTGCCAGCAGCCGCCTAGCGGGGGTGTCCGGCTACGAGCAGTACTTC
cdr3_aa: CASSRLAGVSGYEQYF

j_call: TRBJ2-6
d_call: .
clone_size: .
v_call: TRBV6-5
cdr3_nt: TGTGCCAGCAGTTACTCGAGGCTATCGGGGGCCAACGTCCTGACTTTC
cdr3_aa: CASSYSRLSGANVLTF

j_call: TRBJ1-2
d_call: TRBD1
clone_size: many
v_call: TRBV6-1
cdr3_nt: TGTGCCAGCAGTCGGGGACAGGGGACCTATGGCTACACCTTC
cdr3_aa: CASSRGQGTYGYTF

j_call: TRBJ1-2
d_call: .
clone_size: few
v_call: TRBV13
cdr3_nt: TGTGCCAGCAGCCGACTCAATGACGGCTACACCTTC
cdr3_aa: CASSRLNDGYTF

j_call: TRBJ1-6
d_call: .
clone_size: few
v_call: TRBV12-3/TRBV12-4
cdr3_nt: TGTGCCAGCAGTTTGATCGGGAGAGACTCACCCCTCCACTTT
cdr3_aa: CASSLIGRDSPLHF

j_call: TRBJ2-3
d_call: .
clone_size: few
v_call: TRBV24-1
cdr3_nt: TGTGCCACCAGTGATTGGGTGGATACGCAGTATTTT
cdr3_aa: CATSDWVDTQYF

j_call: TRBJ2-1
d_call: TRBD2
clone_size: .
v_call: TRBV6-5
cdr3_nt: TGTGCCAGCAGTTTTCTAGCGGGGGTCTACAATGAGCAGTTCTTC
cdr3_aa: CASSFLAGVYNEQFF

j_call: TRBJ2-2
d_call: .
clone_size: .
v_call: TRBV7-9
cdr3_nt: TGTGCCAGCAGCTACTTAGAACAGTTCCCCACCGGGGAGCTGTTTTTT
cdr3_aa: CASSYLEQFPTGELFF

j_call: TRBJ1-5
d_call: .
clone_size: .
v_call: TRBV12-3/TRBV12-4
cdr3_nt: TGTGCCAGCCGGGCGACCCGCAATCAGCCCCAGCATTTT
cdr3_aa: CASRATRNQPQHF

j_call: TRBJ2-7
d_call: TRBD2
clone_size: .
v_call: TRBV4-3
cdr3_nt: TGCGCCAGCAGCCAATCGTTAGCGGGGGGCTACGAGCAGTACTTC
cdr3_aa: CASSQSLAGGYEQYF

j_call: TRBJ2-3
d_call: .
clone_size: few
v_call: TRBV6-2/TRBV6-3
cdr3_nt: TGTGCCAGCAGTTCCACGGGCCTTTTCACAGATACGCAGTATTTT
cdr3_aa: CASSSTGLFTDTQYF

j_call: TRBJ2-5
d_call: .
clone_size: few
v_call: TRBV27
cdr3_nt: TGTGCCAGCAGGGAAGCGGACCAAGAGACCCAGTACTTC
cdr3_aa: CASREADQETQYF

j_call: TRBJ1-5
d_call: .
clone_size: few
v_call: TRBV29-1
cdr3_nt: TGCAGCGTTGTACACCAGGATAATCAGCCCCAGCATTTT
cdr3_aa: CSVVHQDNQPQHF

j_call: TRBJ2-3
d_call: .
clone_size: few
v_call: TRBV18
cdr3_nt: TGTGCCAGCTCACCCTTACAGGGTGGACACCTCACAGATACGCAGTATTTT
cdr3_aa: CASSPLQGGHLTDTQYF

j_call: TRBJ2-7
d_call: .
clone_size: few
v_call: TRBV5-6
cdr3_nt: TGTGCCAGCAGCTTGGTAGGCTTCGCTAGGGAGCAGTACTTC
cdr3_aa: CASSLVGFAREQYF

j_call: TRBJ2-5
d_call: .
clone_size: .
v_call: TRBV10-3
cdr3_nt: TGTGCCATCAAGGGTAGCGGAGAGACCCAGTACTTC
cdr3_aa: CAIKGSGETQYF

j_call: TRBJ1-3
d_call: .
clone_size: few
v_call: TRBV7-2
cdr3_nt: TGTGCCAGCAGCTTAGTAGTAGACACCATATATTTT
cdr3_aa: CASSLVVDTIYF

j_call: TRBJ2-3
d_call: TRBD1
clone_size: .
v_call: TRBV6-1
cdr3_nt: TGTGCCAGCAGCCGCGAGGGGGACAGCAGACTCACAGATACGCAGTATTTT
cdr3_aa: CASSREGDSRLTDTQYF

j_call: TRBJ2-7
d_call: .
clone_size: few
v_call: TRBV6-5
cdr3_nt: TGTGCCAGCAGGTTAACCGGACAACCCTACGAGCAGTACTTC
cdr3_aa: CASRLTGQPYEQYF

j_call: TRBJ2-5
d_call: .
clone_size: many
v_call: TRBV5-6
cdr3_nt: TGTGCCAGCAGCCCACTACGGGAGACCCAGTACTTC
cdr3_aa: CASSPLRETQYF

j_call: TRBJ2-5
d_call: TRBD2
clone_size: .
v_call: TRBV20-1
cdr3_nt: TGCAGTGCAACCGGGACTAGCGGGGGCGGCGGGCAAGAGACCCAGTACTTC
cdr3_aa: CSATGTSGGGGQETQYF

j_call: TRBJ1-2
d_call: .
clone_size: few
v_call: TRBV4-3
cdr3_nt: TGCGCCAGCAGCCAAGACGGACCGCTCAATGGCTACACCTTC
cdr3_aa: CASSQDGPLNGYTF

j_call: TRBJ2-7
d_call: .
clone_size: .
v_call: TRBV4-3
cdr3_nt: TGCGCCAGCAGCCAGGGACTCCCTTCCTACGAGCAGTACTTC
cdr3_aa: CASSQGLPSYEQYF

j_call: TRBJ1-4
d_call: .
clone_size: .
v_call: TRBV12-3/TRBV12-4
cdr3_nt: TGTGCCAGCCAGCAAGGGTGGGGTGAAAAACTGTTTTTT
cdr3_aa: CASQQGWGEKLFF